The clone carrying this TCR beta chain was detected only once. The antigen is not known. This specimen comes from a study of identical twins. Overall study results and limits: Insertions were fewer in abundant cord blood beta clonotypes, whereas memory repertoires showed none of this pattern.

A single record per CDR3 protein comes from TCRdb applying MiXCR to the 5' RACE reads. The table includes under 300,000 distinct CDR3 sequences, more than 12% detected once. The sequence derives from a woman under 30 in good health. Sequencing used memory (CD45RO+) T cells sorted from blood.

In nucleotides, the CDR3 is TGCGCCAGCAGCCAACGCAAGCGCCAGAGCACAGATACGCAGTATTTT. Protein: CASSQRKRQSTDTQYF. V is TRBV4-3 and J is TRBJ2-3; D unresolved. The CDR3 totals 16 residues. Per the germline V gene, CDR1 is LGHNA and CDR2 is YSLEER. With 2 bases removed from V and 0 bases from J, the gap between germline ends came to 12 bases.